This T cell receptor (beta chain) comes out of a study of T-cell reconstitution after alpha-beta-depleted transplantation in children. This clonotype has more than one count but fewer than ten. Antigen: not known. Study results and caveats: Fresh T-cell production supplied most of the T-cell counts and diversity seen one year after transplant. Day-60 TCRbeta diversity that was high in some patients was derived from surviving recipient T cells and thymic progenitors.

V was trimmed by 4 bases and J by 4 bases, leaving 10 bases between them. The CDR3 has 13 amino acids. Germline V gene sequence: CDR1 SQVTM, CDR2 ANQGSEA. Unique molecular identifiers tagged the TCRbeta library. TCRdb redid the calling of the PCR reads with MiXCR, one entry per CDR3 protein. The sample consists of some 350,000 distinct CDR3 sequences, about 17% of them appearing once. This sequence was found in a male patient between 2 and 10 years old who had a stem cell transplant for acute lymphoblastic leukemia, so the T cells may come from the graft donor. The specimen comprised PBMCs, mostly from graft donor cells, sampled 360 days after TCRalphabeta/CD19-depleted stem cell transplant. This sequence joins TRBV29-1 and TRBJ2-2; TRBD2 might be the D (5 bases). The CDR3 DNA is TGCAGCGTTGTGGACTTGCCCACCGGGGAGCTGTTTTTT. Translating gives CSVVDLPTGELFF.